Presented here are 15 T cell receptor beta chains from one specimen sequenced in a study of vaccination and CD4 T cells after COVID-19. These receptors' antigens are unknown. The sample's treatment: approximately 11-day PBMC culture with coronavirus spike peptide pools or control peptides (ViraFEST assay). With the Oncomine TCR Beta short-read assay, DNA from cultured CD4+ T cells was sequenced. TCRdb redid the calling of the PCR reads with MiXCR, one entry per CDR3 protein. The table shows roughly 20,000 distinct CDR3 sequences, with about 39% occurring only once. The sequencing used CD4+ T cells from blood, cultured in vitro, collected before SARS-CoV-2 vaccination. These receptors were collected from a human donor who had recovered from COVID-19.

In its sample, this clonotype was seen a few times. This chain connects TRBV6-1 to TRBJ2-7; 9 nucleotides match TRBD2. This CDR3 has 12 amino acids. V gave up 6 bases and J gave up 6 bases; unmatched junction bases: 3. Germline-derived CDR1 and CDR2 are MNHNS and SASEGT. The DNA of the CDR3 is TGTGCCAGCAGGATAGCGGGGGTCGAGCAGTACTTC. It translates to CASRIAGVEQYF.

This rearrangement joins TRBV2 to TRBJ2-2, with D unresolved. Germline V gene sequence: CDR1 SNHLY, CDR2 FYNNEI. The CDR3 loop spans 13 amino acids. Trimming took 7 bases from V and 6 from J, leaving 12 bases between them. The CDR3 DNA follows: TGTGCCAGCACTCTAAAGGCGCCCGGGGAGCTGTTTTTT. Translated, it gives CASTLKAPGELFF.

This clonotype was recorded a few times. This chain uses TRBV19 with TRBJ1-2, with TRBD1 as a possible D gene (5 bases). Germline lookup yields CDR1 LNHDA and CDR2 SQIVND (reference sequence). The length of the CDR3 is 12 residues. The germline V and J ends were trimmed by 4 bases and 2 bases, with 5 bases remaining between them. In DNA, the CDR3 is TGTGCCAGTAGTAAGGGGAACTATGGCTACACCTTC. Its translation is CASSKGNYGYTF.

V gene TRBV5-4 combines with J gene TRBJ1-2, with 7 bases that match TRBD1. CDR1 and CDR2 from the germline V gene are SGHNT and YYREEE (reference sequence). The CDR3 runs to 14 residues. The V segment lost 4 bases and the J segment 4 bases; nucleotides outside the gene matches: 7. CDR3 protein: CASSVDRLAYGYTF. The DNA of the CDR3 is TGTGCCAGCAGCGTGGACAGGTTGGCCTATGGCTACACCTTC.

This clonotype has a handful of counts. This sequence joins TRBV28 and TRBJ1-5; the D gene is possibly TRBD1 (6 bases). With 9 bases removed from V and 0 bases from J, the gap between germline ends came to 15 bases. CDR1 and CDR2 from the germline V gene are MDHEN and SYDVKM. The CDR3 consists of 15 residues. CDR3: CASIGTPYSNQPQHF. CDR3 DNA: TGTGCCAGTATCGGGACACCGTATAGCAATCAGCCCCAGCATTTT. Using reference TRBV28 and TRBJ1-5 for the parts outside the CDR3, the full variable domain is DVKVTQSSRYLVKRTGEKVFLECVQDMDHENMFWYRQDPGLGLRLIYFSYDVKMKEKGDIPEGYSVSREKKERFSLILESASTNQTSMYLCASIGTPYSNQPQHFGDGTRLSIL.

V gene TRBV7-9 combines with J gene TRBJ1-2; D might be TRBD1 (5 bases). This CDR3 comprises 15 residues. Germline V CDR1 and CDR2: SEHNR, FQNEAQ (reference sequence). V was pared by 0 bases and J by 4 bases, with 12 bases between. CDR3 nucleotide sequence: TGTGCCAGCAGCTTAGCACCGAGGGGAAGCTATGGCTACACCTTC. As protein: CASSLAPRGSYGYTF.

The rearrangement uses TRBV6-1 and TRBJ1-4, with a possible D match to TRBD1 (5 bases). The CDR3 length is 11 residues. CDR1 and CDR2 from the germline V gene are MNHNS and SASEGT. Trimming removed 8 bases from V and 12 bases from J, with 13 bases in between. As DNA, the CDR3 is TGTGCCAGCTGGGGCTTACGGGAACTGTTTTTT. Its protein product is CASWGLRELFF.

CDR3 in amino acids: CASSQIGRGRVNETQYF. CDR3 bases: TGCGCCAGCAGCCAGATAGGGAGAGGCAGGGTGAACGAGACCCAGTACTTC. V gene TRBV4-1 combines with J gene TRBJ2-5; D may match TRBD1 or TRBD2 (5 bases each). This CDR3 is 17 amino acids long. Germline CDR1 is MGHRA and CDR2 is YSYEKL. V was trimmed by 3 bases and J by 5 bases, leaving 22 bases between them.

This clonotype was seen more than once but under ten times. CDR3 nucleotide sequence: TGTGCCAGCAATGCCATAGGAGGGGTCACCGGGGAGCTGTTTTTT. Encoded protein: CASNAIGGVTGELFF. The chain carries TRBV6-2 or TRBV6-3 and TRBJ2-2; D is possibly TRBD2 (6 bases). This CDR3 has 15 amino acids. The germline gives CDR1 MNHEY, CDR2 SVGEGT. Trimming took 7 bases from V and 4 from J, leaving 16 bases between them.

The chain uses TRBV6-2 or TRBV6-3 and TRBJ2-7; D unclear. The CDR3 has 13 residues. Germline values: CDR1 MNHEY, CDR2 SVGEGT. The V end was cut by 11 bases, the J end by 2 bases, with 16 bases between. This chain's CDR3 is CAGSLGRTYEQYF. In DNA form, the CDR3 reads TGTGCCGGATCATTGGGCAGGACCTACGAGCAGTACTTC.

This clonotype has just a few counts. The V and J genes are TRBV7-8 and TRBJ1-2; TRBD1 matches at 10 bases. Germline CDR1 SGHVS, CDR2 FQNEAQ. The V gene end was trimmed by 1 base and the J gene end by 2 bases; junction bases not matched to a gene: 1. This CDR3 spans 15 amino acids. As DNA, the CDR3 is TGTGCCAGCAGCTTAGGACAGGGGGCGAACTATGGCTACACCTTC. Amino acid sequence: CASSLGQGANYGYTF. The full variable domain, rest sourced from reference TRBV7-8 and TRBJ1-2, is GAGVSQSPRYKVAKRGQDVALRCDPISGHVSLFWYQQALGQGPEFLTYFQNEAQLDKSGLPSDRFFAERPEGSVSTLKIQRTQQEDSAVYLCASSLGQGANYGYTFGSGTRLTVV.

This chain joins TRBV7-8 and TRBJ1-3; D ambiguous. Trimming removed 5 bases from V and 4 bases from J, with 15 bases in between. The V gene's germline CDR1 is SGHVS and CDR2 FQNEAQ. The CDR3 has 15 residues. CDR3 nucleotide sequence: TGTGCCAGCAGCCCACTTACCGCGGGGGGAAACACCATATATTTT. Its translation: CASSPLTAGGNTIYF.

V is TRBV19 and J is TRBJ1-1, with a tentative D call TRBD1 (5 bases). The CDR3 covers 15 residues. CDR1 and CDR2 from the germline V gene are LNHDA and SQIVND (reference sequence). V was clipped by 4 bases and J by 6 bases, with 18 bases between them. In DNA form, the CDR3 reads TGTGCCAGTAGTAAGGGGCAGGGTTGGGTCCCTGAAGCTTTCTTT. Its protein product is CASSKGQGWVPEAFF. Complete variable domain (other parts from reference TRBV19 and TRBJ1-1): DGGITQSPKYLFRKEGQNVTLSCEQNLNHDAMYWYRQDPGQGLRLIYYSQIVNDFQKGDIAEGYSVSREKKESFPLTVTSAQKNPTAFYLCASSKGQGWVPEAFFGQGTRLTVV.

The sample holds one count of this clonotype. V gene TRBV21-1 combines with J gene TRBJ1-3; the table's D call of TRBD1 was not tested on the DNA. TRBV21-1 is a known pseudogene. This CDR3 spans 19 amino acids. The CDR3 sequence is CASSKAKGGREISGNTIYF. The CDR3 region has the DNA TGTGCCAGCAGCAAAGCCAAGGGGGGCCGGGAGATCTCTGGAAACACCATATATTTT.

The chain has TRBV5-1 and TRBJ2-1; perhaps TRBD2 as D (6 bases). CDR1 SGHRS and CDR2 YFSETQ come from the germline V gene. V gave up 1 base and J gave up 9 bases, with 14 bases separating them. This CDR3 region has 14 residues. CDR3 amino acids: CASSLTGRSTEQFF. The CDR3 DNA reads as TGCGCCAGCAGCTTGACCGGGAGAAGTACTGAGCAGTTCTTC.